This TCR beta chain appears in the sequencing data of a study of PD-1 blockade in classical Hodgkin lymphoma. Study details: Patients were infused with nivolumab 3 mg/kg every 2 weeks. Study results and caveats: When set against healthy donors, newly diagnosed patients were reported to show lower baseline TCR diversity.

CDR1 is SNHLY and CDR2 is FYNNEI in the germline V gene. V shed 11 bases, J shed 3 bases, and the junction held 7 bases outside the gene matches. The CDR3 is 13 residues long. Relapses following autologous stem cell transplantation were seen in all patients, with brentuximab vedotin exposure varying. The CD4+ T cells used were purified from thawed PBMCs through magnetic negative selection. Measured with immunoSEQ multiplex PCR; TCRdb has only the in-frame clones, and not every one. The sample records around 31,000 clones, approximately 83% being singletons. Points on this clone: Its matching antigen is unknown.

The clonotype comes from a human donor with classical Hodgkin lymphoma. Material: CD4+ T cells from blood, obtained at baseline. The genes are TRBV2 and TRBJ1-2, with 9 bases lining up with TRBD1. The CDR3 nucleotides are TGTGCCGGCGGGCGGGACAGGGACTATGGCTACACCTTC. This sequence encodes CAGGRDRDYGYTF.